This entry lists 18 T cell receptor beta chains sequenced from one sample in a study of CD8 T cells in ankylosing spondylitis listed by TCRdb under 2017. The library came from 5' RACE. TCRdb shows the sequencer as Illumina HiSeq 2500. TCRdb trimmed the raw reads at Q25, called clones with MiXCR and kept productive beta chains. Every CDR3 protein is listed once, alongside the most common genes and DNA of its rows. In all, the sample holds about 340,000 distinct CDR3 sequences, and roughly 14% of those were seen once. In total, the top ten clones hold 0.95% to 1.4% of the sample. The specimen was blood, either unsorted or a sorted T cell fraction (not recorded which). The receptor source for this set is a male donor with ankylosing spondylitis or in good health (not recorded which).

The chain carries TRBV12-3 or TRBV12-4 and TRBJ2-7; 9 bases agree with TRBD1. Trimming at V came to 8 bases and at J to 6 bases, leaving 8 bases not matched to a gene. This CDR3 comprises 13 residues. The CDR3 DNA sequence: TGTGCCAGCCGCCGGGACAGGGACGGCGAGCAGTACTTC. Translating it yields CASRRDRDGEQYF.

The chain links TRBV6-1 to TRBJ2-7; D remains ambiguous. CDR1 and CDR2 from the germline V gene are MNHNS and SASEGT. V was pared by 4 bases and J by 2 bases, with 15 bases between. The CDR3 has 15 residues. CDR3 coding DNA: TGTGCCAGCAGTGTCACCCAACTGCATCCCTACGAGCAGTACTTC. It codes for CASSVTQLHPYEQYF.

The chain couples TRBV19 to TRBJ2-4; TRBD2 agrees at 14 bases. V lost 3 bases to trimming and J lost 2 bases; unmatched junction nucleotides: 6. Germline loops: CDR1 LNHDA, CDR2 SQIVND (reference sequence). The CDR3 extends over 18 amino acids. The CDR3, as DNA: TGTGCCAGTAGTATCGGACTAGCGGGAGGAAAGACCAAAAACATTCAGTACTTC. Protein sequence: CASSIGLAGGKTKNIQYF.

There are a few counts of this clonotype. The chain uses TRBV20-1 and TRBJ2-1; 8 positions match TRBD2. The V gene's germline CDR1 is DFQATT and CDR2 SNEGSKA (reference sequence). The ends lost 8 bases at V and 9 bases at J; junction bases unmatched: 12. The CDR3 covers 13 residues. The CDR3 region has the DNA TGCAGTCTTATAGCGGGGCCGGCGGCTGAGCAGTTCTTC. Its protein is CSLIAGPAAEQFF.

This clonotype was observed at least ten times. The chain couples TRBV29-1 to TRBJ2-7, with 7 positions matching TRBD1. Germline V CDR1 and CDR2: SQVTM, ANQGSEA. This CDR3 is 11 amino acids long. V shed 3 bases and J 6 bases; nucleotides not matched to a gene: 2. The CDR3 DNA is TGCAGCGTTGACTCAGGGGGCGAGCAGTACTTC. Encoded protein: CSVDSGGEQYF.

The chain joins TRBV24-1 to TRBJ1-2; TRBD1 might be the D (6 bases). V lost 2 bases and J lost 7, with 16 bases in between. The CDR3 has 15 amino acids. CDR1 and CDR2 (germline): KGHDR, SFDVKD. The CDR3 DNA is TGTGCCACCAGTGATTCCAGGGGATGGGAGAGTGGCTACACCTTC. Its translation: CATSDSRGWESGYTF.

The genes are TRBV5-1 and TRBJ2-4; TRBD2 aligns across 7 bases. CDR3 length: 15 residues. V lost 0 bases to trimming and J lost 4 bases; unmatched junction nucleotides: 4. Germline CDR1 reads SGHRS; CDR2 reads YFSETQ. The CDR3 sequence is CASSLARGEKNIQYF. CDR3 DNA sequence: TGCGCCAGCAGCTTGGCCCGGGGGGAAAAAAACATTCAGTACTTC. The full variable domain, with the rest looked up from reference TRBV5-1 and TRBJ2-4, is KAGVTQTPRYLIKTRGQQVTLSCSPISGHRSVSWYQQTPGQGLQFLFEYFSETQRNKGNFPGRFSGRQFSNSRSEMNVSTLELGDSALYLCASSLARGEKNIQYFGAGTRLSVL.

This clonotype appeared a few times. The V gene is TRBV20-1, the J gene TRBJ2-7; tentatively, D is TRBD2 (5 bases). Germline CDR1 is DFQATT and CDR2 is SNEGSKA (reference sequence). The CDR3 extends over 14 amino acids. V lost 3 bases, J lost 3 bases, and 15 bases lay in between. The CDR3 nucleotides are TGCAGTGCTAGCCTGGCGGGTCGCATCTACGAGCAGTACTTC. This codes for CSASLAGRIYEQYF.

This clonotype has just a few counts. V is TRBV11-1 and J is TRBJ2-5; 11 bases match TRBD2. Germline V gene sequence: CDR1 SGHAT, CDR2 FQDESV (reference sequence). The CDR3 extends over 19 amino acids. Germline trimming cut 6 bases from V and 4 bases from J; bases unmatched to any gene: 19. The DNA for the CDR3 is TGTGCCAGCAGACCTCTGGCTAGCGGGAGGCAACCCCTGAGAGAGACCCAGTACTTC. Translated, it gives CASRPLASGRQPLRETQYF.

This clonotype was counted only a few times. The rearrangement joins TRBV5-1 to TRBJ2-3; the match to TRBD1 covers 7 bases. V was pared by 4 bases and J by 2 bases, with 4 bases of the junction left unmatched. Germline V lookup: CDR1 SGHRS, CDR2 YFSETQ. CDR3 length equals 14 residues. As DNA, the CDR3 is TGCGCCAGCAGCCTAGGACAGGACACAGATACGCAGTATTTT. It codes for CASSLGQDTDTQYF.

This clonotype was observed a handful of times. This chain connects TRBV30 to TRBJ2-1, with D perhaps matching TRBD1 (5 bases). The V end lost 8 bases, the J end lost 10 bases, and 15 bases lay between the germline ends. Germline loops: CDR1 GTSNPN, CDR2 SVGIG (reference sequence). The CDR3 has 11 amino acids. The CDR3 loop is CAGASSFEQFF. The CDR3 DNA reads as TGTGCCGGGGCCTCCTCATTCGAGCAGTTCTTC.

This clonotype was seen repeatedly, ten times or more. This chain joins TRBV5-1 and TRBJ2-5; 8 nucleotides line up with TRBD1. This CDR3 comprises 14 residues. Germline CDR1 reads SGHRS; CDR2 reads YFSETQ. Trimming took 0 bases from V and 4 from J; bases not matched to a gene: 2. As DNA, the CDR3 is TGCGCCAGCAGCTTGGGGACAGGGACAGAGACCCAGTACTTC. Its translation is CASSLGTGTETQYF.

The chain uses TRBV6-1 and TRBJ1-2, with D perhaps matching TRBD1 (5 bases). Germline lookup yields CDR1 MNHNS and CDR2 SASEGT. The germline V and J ends were trimmed by 6 bases and 3 bases, with 17 bases remaining between them. The CDR3 is 15 amino acids. The CDR3 coding sequence is TGTGCCAGCAGGGGGCAGAGAGGAGGAGACTATGGCTACACCTTC. Its protein is CASRGQRGGDYGYTF.

The chain joins TRBV6-5 to TRBJ2-7; 8 bases agree with TRBD1. The CDR3 is 16 residues long. The V gene end was trimmed by 3 bases and the J gene end by 0 bases; junction bases not matched to a gene: 7. CDR1 and CDR2 from the germline V gene are MNHEY and SVGAGI. CDR3 protein: CASSYPNGQGSYEQYF. The DNA for the CDR3 is TGTGCCAGCAGTTATCCCAACGGACAGGGCTCCTACGAGCAGTACTTC.

The V call is TRBV18, the J call TRBJ2-7; D remains unclear. Germline CDR1 KGHSH, CDR2 LQKENI. CDR3 length equals 13 residues. Trimming shortened V by 2 bases and J by 4 bases, and 9 bases separated the two germline ends. CDR3 region: CASSPSQPYEQYF. CDR3 DNA: TGTGCCAGCTCACCAAGCCAGCCATACGAGCAGTACTTC.

The gene calls are TRBV27 and TRBJ2-7; D is unresolved. CDR1 MNHEY and CDR2 SMNVEV come from the germline V gene (reference sequence). Trimming took 6 bases from V and 2 from J, leaving 17 bases between them. The CDR3 is made up of 15 amino acids. CDR3 DNA: TGTGCCAGCAGCGACTCCGGAACCTTAACCTACGAGCAGTACTTC. This gives the protein CASSDSGTLTYEQYF.

This clonotype was detected only a few times. This chain joins TRBV30 and TRBJ1-1; weak D call: TRBD1 (6 bases). This CDR3 is 14 amino acids long. Between the trimmed V and J ends, which lost 7 bases and 4 bases, there was a span of 19 bases. Per the germline V gene, CDR1 is GTSNPN and CDR2 is SVGIG (reference sequence). CDR3 protein: CASYYGGDLTEAFF. CDR3 DNA sequence: TGTGCCTCTTACTATGGGGGCGATCTCACTGAAGCTTTCTTT.

This clonotype was seen more than once but under ten times. The chain employs TRBV4-2 and TRBJ1-5; TRBD1 aligns across 7 bases. CDR1 and CDR2 (germline): LGHNA, YNFKEQ. The CDR3 is made up of 17 amino acids. The ends lost 0 bases at V and 1 base at J; junction bases unmatched: 6. This CDR3 reads CASSQDKGAGSNQPQHF. The CDR3 DNA follows: TGTGCCAGCAGCCAAGATAAGGGGGCAGGAAGCAATCAGCCCCAGCATTTT.